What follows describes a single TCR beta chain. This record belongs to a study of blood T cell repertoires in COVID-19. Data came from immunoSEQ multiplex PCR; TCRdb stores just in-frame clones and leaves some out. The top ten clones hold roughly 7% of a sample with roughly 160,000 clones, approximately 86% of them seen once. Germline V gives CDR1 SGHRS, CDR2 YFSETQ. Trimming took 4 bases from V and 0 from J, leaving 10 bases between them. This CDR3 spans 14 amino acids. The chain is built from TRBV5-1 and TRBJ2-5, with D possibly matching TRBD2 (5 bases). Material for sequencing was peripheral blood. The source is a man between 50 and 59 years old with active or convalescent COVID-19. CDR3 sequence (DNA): TGCGCCAGCAGCCCGGGATGGGACCAAGAGACCCAGTACTTC. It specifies CASSPGWDQETQYF.